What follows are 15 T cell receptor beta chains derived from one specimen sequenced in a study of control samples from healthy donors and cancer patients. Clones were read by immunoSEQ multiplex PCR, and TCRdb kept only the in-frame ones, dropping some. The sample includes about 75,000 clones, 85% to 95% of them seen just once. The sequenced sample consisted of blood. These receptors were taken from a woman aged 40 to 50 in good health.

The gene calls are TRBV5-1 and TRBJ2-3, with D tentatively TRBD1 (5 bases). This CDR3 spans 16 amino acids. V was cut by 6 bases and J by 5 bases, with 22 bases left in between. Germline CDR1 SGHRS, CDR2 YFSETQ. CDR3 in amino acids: CASIASIAGMGDTQYF. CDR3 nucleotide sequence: TGCGCCAGCATCGCCAGTATAGCAGGGATGGGAGATACGCAGTATTTT.

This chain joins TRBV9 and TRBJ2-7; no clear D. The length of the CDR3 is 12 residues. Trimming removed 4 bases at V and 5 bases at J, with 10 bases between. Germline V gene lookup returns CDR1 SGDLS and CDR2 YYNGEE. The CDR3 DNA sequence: TGTGCCAGCAGCCTAGTAGGTCACGAGCAGTACTTC. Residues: CASSLVGHEQYF.

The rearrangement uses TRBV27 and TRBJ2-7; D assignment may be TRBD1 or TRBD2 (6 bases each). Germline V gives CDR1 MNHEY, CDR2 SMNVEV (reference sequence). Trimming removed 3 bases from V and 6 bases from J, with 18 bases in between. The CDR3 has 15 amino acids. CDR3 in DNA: TGTGCCAGCAGTTTCGGGACTTTCCTAGGGGGCGAGCAGTACTTC. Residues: CASSFGTFLGGEQYF.

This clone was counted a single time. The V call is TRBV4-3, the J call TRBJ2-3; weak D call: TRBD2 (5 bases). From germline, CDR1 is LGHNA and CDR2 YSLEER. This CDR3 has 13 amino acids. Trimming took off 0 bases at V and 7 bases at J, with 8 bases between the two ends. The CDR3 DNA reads TGCGCCAGCAGCCAAGATCCGGGGTATACGCAGTATTTT. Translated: CASSQDPGYTQYF.

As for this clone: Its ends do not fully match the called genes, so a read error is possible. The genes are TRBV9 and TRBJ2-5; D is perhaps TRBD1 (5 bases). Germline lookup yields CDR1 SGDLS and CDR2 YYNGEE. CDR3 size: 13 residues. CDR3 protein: CASSSSSRGYSDF. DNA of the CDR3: TGTGCCAGCAGCTCTAGTAGTAGGGGATACTCGGACTTC.

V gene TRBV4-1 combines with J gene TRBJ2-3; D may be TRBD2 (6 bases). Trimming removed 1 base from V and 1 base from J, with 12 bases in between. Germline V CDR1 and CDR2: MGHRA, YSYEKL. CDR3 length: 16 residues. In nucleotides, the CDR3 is TGCGCCAGCAGCCAAGTTCGGACGGGAGGCACAGATACGCAGTATTTT. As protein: CASSQVRTGGTDTQYF.

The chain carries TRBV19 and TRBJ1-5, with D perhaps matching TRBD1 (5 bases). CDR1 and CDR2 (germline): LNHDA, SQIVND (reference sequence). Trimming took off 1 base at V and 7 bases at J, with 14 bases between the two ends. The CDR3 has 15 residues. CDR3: CASSIGGRSQQPQHF. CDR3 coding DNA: TGTGCCAGTAGTATAGGGGGGAGAAGTCAGCAGCCCCAGCATTTT. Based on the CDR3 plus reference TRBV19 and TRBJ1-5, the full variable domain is DGGITQSPKYLFRKEGQNVTLSCEQNLNHDAMYWYRQDPGQGLRLIYYSQIVNDFQKGDIAEGYSVSREKKESFPLTVTSAQKNPTAFYLCASSIGGRSQQPQHFGDGTRLSIL.

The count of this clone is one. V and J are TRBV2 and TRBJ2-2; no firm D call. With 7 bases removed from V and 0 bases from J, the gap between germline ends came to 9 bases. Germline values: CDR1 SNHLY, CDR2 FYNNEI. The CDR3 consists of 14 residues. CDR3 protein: CASKVLANTGELFF. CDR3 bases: TGTGCCAGCAAAGTTCTCGCGAACACCGGGGAGCTGTTTTTT.

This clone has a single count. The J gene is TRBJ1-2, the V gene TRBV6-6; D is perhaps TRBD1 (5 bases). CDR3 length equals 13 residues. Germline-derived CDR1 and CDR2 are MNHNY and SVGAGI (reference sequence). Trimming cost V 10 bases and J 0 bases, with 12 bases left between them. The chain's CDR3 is CATRDGTNYGYTF. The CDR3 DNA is TGTGCCACCCGGGACGGAACTAACTATGGCTACACCTTC.

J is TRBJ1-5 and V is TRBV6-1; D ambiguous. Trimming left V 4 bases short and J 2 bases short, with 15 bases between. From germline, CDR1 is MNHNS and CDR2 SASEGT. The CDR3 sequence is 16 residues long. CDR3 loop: CASSAFLPGGNQPQHF. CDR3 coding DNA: TGTGCCAGCAGTGCGTTTTTACCTGGGGGCAATCAGCCCCAGCATTTT.

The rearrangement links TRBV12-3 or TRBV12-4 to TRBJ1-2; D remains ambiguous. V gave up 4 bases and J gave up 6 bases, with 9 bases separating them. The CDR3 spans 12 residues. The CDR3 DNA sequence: TGTGCCAGCAGTTGGCAGTGGGATGGCTACACCTTC. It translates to CASSWQWDGYTF.

The CDR3 here is CASRSPSGGGEQFF. In nucleotides, the CDR3 is TGTGCCAGCAGGAGTCCGAGCGGAGGTGGTGAGCAGTTCTTC. The gene calls are TRBV6-6 and TRBJ2-1; a weak D match, TRBD2 (5 bases). The CDR3 runs to 14 residues. Germline V CDR1 and CDR2: MNHNY, SVGAGI (reference sequence). Trimming stripped 6 bases from V and 9 bases from J, with 18 bases between.

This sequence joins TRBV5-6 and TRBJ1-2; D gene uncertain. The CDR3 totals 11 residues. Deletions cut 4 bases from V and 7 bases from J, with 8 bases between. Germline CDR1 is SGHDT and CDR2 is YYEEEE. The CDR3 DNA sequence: TGTGCCAGCAGCACACGAGGTGGCTACACCTTC. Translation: CASSTRGGYTF.

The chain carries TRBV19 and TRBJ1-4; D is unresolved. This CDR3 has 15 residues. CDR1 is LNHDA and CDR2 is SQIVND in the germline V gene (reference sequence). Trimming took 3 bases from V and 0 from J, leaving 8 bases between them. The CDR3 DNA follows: TGTGCCAGTAGTATCTCCGTCGCAACTAATGAAAAACTGTTTTTT. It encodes CASSISVATNEKLFF.

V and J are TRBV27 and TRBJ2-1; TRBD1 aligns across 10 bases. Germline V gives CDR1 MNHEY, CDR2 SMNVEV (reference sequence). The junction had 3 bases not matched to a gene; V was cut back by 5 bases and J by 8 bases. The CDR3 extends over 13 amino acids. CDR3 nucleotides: TGTGCCAGCAGTCCGGACAGGGGGGATGAGCAGTTCTTC. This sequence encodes CASSPDRGDEQFF.